This T cell receptor beta chain was sequenced during a study of blood T cells in healthy people across ages. CDR1 and CDR2 (germline): SNHLY, FYNNEI. The CDR3 is 13 amino acids. Then a second PCR, running about 6 to 11 cycles, was carried out with a sample-barcoded 5' primer and a J-beta primer mix. Tags on each cDNA molecule came from a template-switch adaptor with 12 random nucleotides. CDR3-containing paired-end reads numbering at least 3 million came from each sample. TCRdb reprocessed the 5' RACE reads with MiXCR, giving one entry per CDR3 protein. Of fewer than 950,000 distinct CDR3 sequences in the sample, less than 70% were seen once. The sample holds one count of this clonotype.

This TCR was sampled from a man aged 80 or over in good health. This sequence joins TRBV2 and TRBJ2-4, with D perhaps assigned TRBD1 or TRBD2 (5 bases each). The DNA matches TRBJ2-7 better at its end, which makes the J call doubtful. The specimen was blood. The CDR3 is CASGTNEYYEQYF. The DNA of the CDR3 is TGTGCCAGCGGGACGAATGAGTACTACGAGCAGTACTTC.